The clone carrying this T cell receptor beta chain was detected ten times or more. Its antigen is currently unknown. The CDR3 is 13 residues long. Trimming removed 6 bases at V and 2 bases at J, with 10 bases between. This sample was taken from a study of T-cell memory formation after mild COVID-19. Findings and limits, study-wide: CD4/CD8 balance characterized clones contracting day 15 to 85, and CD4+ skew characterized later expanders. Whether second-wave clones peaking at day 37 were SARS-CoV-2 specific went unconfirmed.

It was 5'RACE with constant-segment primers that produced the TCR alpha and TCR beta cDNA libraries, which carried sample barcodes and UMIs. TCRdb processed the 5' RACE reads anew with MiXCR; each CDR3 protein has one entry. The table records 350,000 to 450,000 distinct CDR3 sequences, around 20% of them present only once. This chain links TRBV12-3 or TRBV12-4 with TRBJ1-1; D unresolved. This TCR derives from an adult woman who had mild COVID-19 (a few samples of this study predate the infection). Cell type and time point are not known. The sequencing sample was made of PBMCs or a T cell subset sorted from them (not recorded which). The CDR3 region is CASSLIGNTEAFF. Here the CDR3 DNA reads TGTGCCAGCAGCTTAATAGGTAACACTGAAGCTTTCTTT.